Sequencing of this T cell receptor (beta chain) was carried out in a study of cytomegalovirus exposure and HLA in healthy donors. Study-level information: Genotyping showed approximately 81% of 350 to 400 donors falling in the Caucasian-associated ancestry cluster. Findings and limits, study-wide: In a later analysis, at a false discovery rate of 0.05, 16,951 TCR beta sequences matched HLA alleles. When analyzed later, a missense DCLRE1C variant was found to be linked to TCR beta V- and J-gene trimming.

Both 60 Vbeta primers and 13 Jbeta primers went into the PCR. Clones were read by immunoSEQ multiplex PCR, and TCRdb kept only the in-frame ones, dropping some. The data contain around 190,000 clones, roughly 85% of them singletons. V lost 4 bases to trimming and J lost 10 bases; unmatched junction nucleotides: 7. The CDR3 consists of 13 residues. In germline, CDR1 is LGHNA, CDR2 YSLEER. Of note for this clone: Its antigen is as yet unknown.

The clonotype originates from a woman between 50 and 59 years old in good health and CMV-seronegative. Sample: PBMCs. The J gene is TRBJ2-1, the V gene TRBV4-3; 7 nucleotides match TRBD2. The chain's CDR3 is CASSPRPGGEQFF. The CDR3 coding sequence is TGCGCCAGCAGCCCCCGCCCGGGAGGAGAGCAGTTCTTC.